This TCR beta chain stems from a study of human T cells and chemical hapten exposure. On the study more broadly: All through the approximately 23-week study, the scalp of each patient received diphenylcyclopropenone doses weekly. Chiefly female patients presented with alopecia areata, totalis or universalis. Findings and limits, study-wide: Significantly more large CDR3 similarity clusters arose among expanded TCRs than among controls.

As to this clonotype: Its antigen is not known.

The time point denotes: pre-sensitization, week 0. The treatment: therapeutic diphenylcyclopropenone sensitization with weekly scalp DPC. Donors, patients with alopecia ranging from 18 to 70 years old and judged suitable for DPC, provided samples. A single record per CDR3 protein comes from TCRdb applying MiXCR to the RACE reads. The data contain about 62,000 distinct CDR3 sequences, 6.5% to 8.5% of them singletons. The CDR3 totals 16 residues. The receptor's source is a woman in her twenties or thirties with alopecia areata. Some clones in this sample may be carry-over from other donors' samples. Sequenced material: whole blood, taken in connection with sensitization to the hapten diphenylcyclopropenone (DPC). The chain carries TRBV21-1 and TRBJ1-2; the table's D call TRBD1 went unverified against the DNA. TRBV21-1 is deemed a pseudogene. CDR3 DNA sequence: TGTGCCAGCAGCAAAGGTCTCCGAGGGGCGAACTATGGCTACACCTTC. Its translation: CASSKGLRGANYGYTF.